This T cell receptor (beta chain) appears in the sequencing data of a study of long-term antiretroviral therapy in people with HIV. Study findings and constraints: When set beside controls, HIV repertoires had CDR3 length ranges that were narrower. Repertoire dominance by clones expanded before ART was seen at all time points.

This clone was found once. Its cognate antigen is unknown. The authors ran the immunoSEQ assay, v3.0, at survey level. Profiling relied on immunoSEQ multiplex PCR, and the TCRdb table lists in-frame clones only, not all of them. The sample has about 17,000 clones; 85% to 90% are singletons. The germline gives CDR1 MGHDK, CDR2 SYGVNS. V lost 8 bases, J lost 7 bases, and 8 bases stayed unmatched. This CDR3 is 14 amino acids long. The TCR sequence derives from a man over 45 with HIV. V and J are TRBV25-1 and TRBJ2-1; 10 bases fit TRBD2. Sample: unsorted PBMCs, taken 6.9 years after starting antiretroviral therapy. Here the CDR3 reads CASRSAGGDNEQFF. As DNA, the CDR3 is TGTGCCAGCCGTTCAGCGGGAGGGGATAATGAGCAGTTCTTC.